The next 4 T cell receptor beta chains were all read from a single sample in a study of cytomegalovirus exposure and HLA in healthy donors. Vbeta (60) and Jbeta (13) primers were used in the PCR. Clones were read by immunoSEQ multiplex PCR, and TCRdb kept only the in-frame ones, dropping some. Among 120,000 to 150,000 clones listed, around 9.6% were seen once. What was sequenced was PBMCs. These receptor sequences come from a male donor in good health and CMV-seronegative.

This chain connects TRBV9 to TRBJ2-5; 7 bases agree with TRBD2. Trimming at V came to 3 bases and at J to 2 bases, leaving 1 base not matched to a gene. CDR1 and CDR2 from the germline V gene are SGDLS and YYNGEE. This CDR3 contains 13 residues. The CDR3 DNA reads TGTGCCAGCAGCGAGGGAGGGCAAGAGACCCAGTACTTC. This sequence encodes CASSEGGQETQYF. Combining the CDR3 with reference TRBV9 and TRBJ2-5 gives the whole variable domain DSGVTQTPKHLITATGQRVTLRCSPRSGDLSVYWYQQSLDQGLQFLIQYYNGEERAKGNILERFSAQQFPDLHSELNLSSLELGDSALYFCASSEGGQETQYFGPGTRLLVL.

As for this clone: Additional DNA sequences in this sample encode the identical CDR3. The genes are TRBV5-1 and TRBJ2-7; 8 nucleotides align to TRBD2. Trimming at V came to 2 bases and at J to 5 bases, leaving 6 bases not matched to a gene. Germline V gene sequence: CDR1 SGHRS, CDR2 YFSETQ. The CDR3 totals 14 residues. The CDR3 sequence is CASSLTAGVNEQYF. CDR3 DNA sequence: TGCGCCAGCAGCTTAACAGCGGGAGTTAACGAGCAGTACTTC.

CDR3 sequence reads: CASNRQGFTLSSYNSPLHF. Here the CDR3 DNA reads TGTGCCAGCAACAGACAGGGCTTCACCCTGAGCTCCTATAATTCACCCCTCCACTTT. V and J are TRBV27 and TRBJ1-6; 7 bases align to TRBD1. V lost 7 bases, J lost 0 bases, and 15 bases stayed unmatched. Germline values: CDR1 MNHEY, CDR2 SMNVEV (reference sequence). The CDR3 length is 19 residues.

The CDR3, as DNA: TGTGCCAGCAGCCTGAACCGACAGGGATACTCTGGGGCCAACGTCCTGACTTTC. Protein: CASSLNRQGYSGANVLTF. V usage is TRBV9 and J usage is TRBJ2-6; the match to TRBD1 covers 7 bases. V lost 4 bases and J lost 0; bases outside the gene matches: 10. The CDR3 runs 18 residues. In germline, CDR1 is SGDLS, CDR2 YYNGEE. Filled out from reference TRBV9 and TRBJ2-6, the complete variable domain reads DSGVTQTPKHLITATGQRVTLRCSPRSGDLSVYWYQQSLDQGLQFLIQYYNGEERAKGNILERFSAQQFPDLHSELNLSSLELGDSALYFCASSLNRQGYSGANVLTFGAGSRLTVL.